The entry that follows covers one T cell receptor beta chain sequence. The Seattle patients joined while their infection was active and were tracked longitudinally afterward. The data originate from a study of blood T cell repertoires in COVID-19. At the level of the study: Sites across the United States, Italy and Spain contributed samples from acute and convalescent COVID-19. PBMCs, B-cell-depleted T cells, or T cells provided the cDNA or gDNA that made up the material.

V shed 6 bases, J shed 4 bases, and the junction held 14 bases outside the gene matches. CDR3 length: 17 amino acids. The germline CDR1 and CDR2 sequences are PRHDT and FYEKMQ (reference sequence). In the study's own analysis: Estimated nucleated cell counts came from reference gene primer amplification. The repertoire was sequenced with immunoSEQ multiplex PCR; TCRdb's copy has only in-frame clones and lacks some. That table supplies the V and J calls and clone size; D and trimming were determined from the DNA. The table records almost 350,000 clones, about nine tenths of them present only once. Source material: peripheral blood. The V call is TRBV13, the J call TRBJ1-4; the match to TRBD1 covers 7 bases. The sequence was obtained from a woman in her sixties with COVID-19, enrolled during active disease. The CDR3 loop is CASSYRQRGLLNEKLFF. CDR3 in DNA: TGTGCCAGCAGTTATAGACAGAGGGGGCTCCTTAATGAAAAACTGTTTTTT.